The clone carrying this TCR beta chain was seen just once. The data derive from a study of T-cell memory formation after mild COVID-19. MiXCR was run by TCRdb on the 5' RACE reads, yielding one entry per CDR3 protein. The sample consists of roughly 350,000 distinct CDR3 sequences, roughly 20% of them appearing once. The CDR3 loop spans 15 amino acids. CDR1 and CDR2 (germline): MNHNY, SVGAGI (reference sequence). V gave up 6 bases and J gave up 4 bases, with 19 bases separating them. The rearrangement joins TRBV6-6 to TRBJ2-7, with D possibly being TRBD1 (6 bases). The specimen sequenced was PBMCs or a T cell subset sorted from them (not recorded which). The receptor was derived from an adult woman who had mild COVID-19 (a few samples of this study predate the infection). Cell type and time point are not known. The chain's CDR3 is CASRMGRGGGYEQYF. Written as DNA, the CDR3 is TGTGCCAGCAGAATGGGCAGGGGCGGAGGATACGAGCAGTACTTC.